What follows are 6 T cell receptor beta chains derived from one specimen sequenced in a study of cytomegalovirus exposure and HLA in healthy donors. Repertoires were generated with immunoSEQ multiplex PCR, while TCRdb's copy carries only in-frame clones and drops some. The table has about 150,000 clones, about 88% seen once. The sample taken for sequencing was PBMCs. The source is a man between 18 and 35 years old in good health and CMV-seropositive.

J is TRBJ1-1 and V is TRBV2; D unresolved. V lost 6 bases to trimming and J lost 0 bases, with 8 bases between them. The germline CDR1 and CDR2 sequences are SNHLY and FYNNEI. CDR3 length equals 13 residues. CDR3 residues: CASSGEMNTEAFF. CDR3 bases: TGTGCCAGCAGCGGGGAAATGAACACTGAAGCTTTCTTT.

The chain recombines TRBV29-1 with TRBJ1-5, with 7 bases that match TRBD1. This CDR3 spans 13 amino acids. CDR1 is SQVTM and CDR2 is ANQGSEA in the germline V gene. The V segment lost 5 bases and the J segment 3 bases; nucleotides outside the gene matches: 4. The CDR3 spells CSVTGEINQPQHF. The DNA of the CDR3 is TGCAGCGTTACAGGGGAAATCAATCAGCCCCAGCATTTT.

The chain is built from TRBV6-5 and TRBJ1-2; D may be TRBD1 (5 bases). Germline V lookup: CDR1 MNHEY, CDR2 SVGAGI. V was clipped by 2 bases and J by 4 bases, with 11 bases between them. The length of the CDR3 is 14 residues. The CDR3 DNA is TGTGCCAGCAGTTACGCCAGGGAAGCCTATGGCTACACCTTC. It codes for CASSYAREAYGYTF.

This chain joins TRBV2 and TRBJ2-1, with a weak D call TRBD2 (5 bases). With 1 base removed from V and 0 bases from J, the gap between germline ends came to 10 bases. The germline V gene encodes CDR1 SNHLY and CDR2 FYNNEI. This CDR3 contains 16 residues. In DNA form, the CDR3 reads TGTGCCAGCAGTGAAGAAGAGCGGAGCTCCTACAATGAGCAGTTCTTC. Translation: CASSEEERSSYNEQFF.

CDR3 coding DNA: TGTGCCAGCAGCGTAGTTGCCGGGAGCTCCTACAATGAGCAGTTCTTC. It is translated as CASSVVAGSSYNEQFF. The rearrangement uses TRBV9 and TRBJ2-1, with D perhaps matching TRBD2 (6 bases). Germline CDR1 reads SGDLS; CDR2 reads YYNGEE. CDR3 size: 16 residues. The ends were cut back, 0 bases at V and 0 bases at J, with 10 bases in the middle.

The chain has TRBV7-9 and TRBJ2-3, with TRBD2 as a possible D gene (6 bases). The CDR3 contains 15 residues. V lost 1 base, J lost 0 bases, and 8 bases lay in between. The germline gives CDR1 SEHNR, CDR2 FQNEAQ (reference sequence). The CDR3 loop is CASSLGLDSTDTQYF. CDR3 nucleotides: TGTGCCAGCAGCTTAGGACTAGACAGCACAGATACGCAGTATTTT. Full variable domain (rest looked up from reference TRBV7-9 and TRBJ2-3): DTGVSQNPRHKITKRGQNVTFRCDPISEHNRLYWYRQTLGQGPEFLTYFQNEAQLEKSRLLSDRFSAERPKGSFSTLEIQRTEQGDSAMYLCASSLGLDSTDTQYFGPGTRLTVL.